The rows below give T cell receptor beta chains drawn from one sample of a study of T cell responses to AZD1222 COVID-19 vaccine. TCRdb's table, derived via immunoSEQ multiplex PCR, lists solely in-frame clones and lacks some. In the table there are about 56,000 clones, roughly 90% of which are singletons. The source was peripheral blood, collected 28 days after the second AZD1222 dose. Source of these receptors: an adult who received the AZD1222 COVID-19 vaccine. Both conserved end residues are part of each CDR3. Fields, in order: clone size, V gene, J gene, D gene, CDR3 protein, CDR3 DNA. A D gene is named only where the DNA matches it firmly. Where a row states a size, it is once, few, many or the class of an expanded clone; other rows omit it.

>.|TRBV7-9|TRBJ1-6|TRBD1
CAGVDGTASSYNSPLHF
TGTGCCGGGGTCGATGGGACAGCTAGCTCCTATAATTCACCCCTCCACTTT
>.|TRBV6-5|TRBJ2-5|.
CASSWTEQETQYF
TGTGCCAGCAGCTGGACAGAACAAGAGACCCAGTACTTC
>.|TRBV4-1|TRBJ1-5|.
CASSRSGREQPQHF
TGCGCCAGCAGCCGCTCGGGACGCGAGCAGCCCCAGCATTTT
>once|TRBV5-1|TRBJ1-2|TRBD1
CASSLTGEVVGYTF
TGCGCCAGCAGCTTAACAGGGGAAGTTGTCGGCTACACCTTC
>.|TRBV5-6|TRBJ2-7|.
CASSWTSGTIGASYEQYF
TGTGCCAGCAGCTGGACCTCCGGGACAATCGGGGCCAGCTACGAGCAGTACTTC
>.|TRBV11-3|TRBJ2-2|TRBD2
CASSALGLAATGELFF
TGTGCCAGCAGCGCCCTCGGACTAGCGGCCACCGGGGAGCTGTTTTTT
>once|TRBV6-1|TRBJ1-1|.
CASSDRGGPNTEAFF
TGTGCCAGCAGTGATAGAGGAGGACCGAACACTGAAGCTTTCTTT
>few|TRBV2|TRBJ1-2|.
CASRGTFNYGYTF
TGTGCCAGCAGAGGGACGTTCAACTATGGCTACACCTTC
>once|TRBV3-1/TRBV3-2|TRBJ2-2|TRBD1
CASRGWTGGTGELFF
TGTGCCAGCAGAGGGTGGACAGGGGGAACCGGGGAGCTGTTTTTT
>.|TRBV27|TRBJ1-2|.
CASSLSGVPMRGYTF
TGTGCCAGCAGTTTATCAGGGGTGCCTATGAGGGGCTACACCTTC
>.|TRBV27|TRBJ1-3|.
CASSLGIYGNTIYF
TGTGCCAGCAGTTTAGGCATTTATGGAAACACCATATATTTT
>.|TRBV29-1|TRBJ2-2|.
CSVELWGDTGELFF
TGCAGCGTTGAATTGTGGGGTGACACCGGGGAGCTGTTTTTT
>.|TRBV28|TRBJ1-6|.
CASSDYDAYNSPLHF
TGTGCCAGCAGTGATTACGACGCCTATAATTCACCCCTCCACTTT
>.|TRBV30|TRBJ1-5|TRBD1
CAWTQGASDQPQHF
TGTGCCTGGACACAGGGGGCCTCGGATCAGCCCCAGCATTTT
>once|TRBV28|TRBJ2-7|.
CASSLVGNEQYF
TGTGCCAGCAGTTTAGTGGGTAACGAGCAGTACTTC
>.|TRBV5-1|TRBJ1-6|TRBD1
CASSEGQGFSPLHF
TGCGCCAGCAGTGAGGGACAGGGGTTTTCACCCCTCCACTTT
>.|TRBV5-1|TRBJ2-2|.
CASSLTGASGELFF
TGCGCCAGCAGCTTAACCGGGGCTTCCGGGGAGCTGTTTTTT
>.|TRBV19|TRBJ1-1|TRBD1
CASSFRDSRNTEAFF
TGTGCCAGTAGTTTCCGGGACAGTCGGAACACTGAAGCTTTCTTT
>.|TRBV2|TRBJ2-7|.
CASSYQGRASYEQYF
TGTGCCAGCAGTTATCAAGGGAGAGCCTCCTACGAGCAGTACTTC
>.|TRBV28|TRBJ2-3|.
CASGGAADTQYF
TGTGCCAGCGGGGGGGCCGCAGATACGCAGTATTTT
>.|TRBV30|TRBJ2-7|TRBD2
CAWSVRLPASGGSEQYF
TGTGCCTGGAGTGTAAGACTTCCAGCTAGCGGGGGGAGCGAGCAGTACTTC
>.|TRBV4-2|TRBJ2-2|.
CASSQDGGSRSGELFF
TGTGCCAGCAGCCAAGATGGCGGGTCTAGGTCCGGGGAGCTGTTTTTT